Sequencing of this T cell receptor beta chain was carried out in a study of early T cells in non-severe SARS-CoV-2 infection. About the study: Unsorted whole-blood RNA was sequenced in bulk, leaving chains unpaired.

There are 14 residues in the CDR3. Germline CDR1 is MGHRA and CDR2 is YSYEKL. V lost 3 bases, J lost 4 bases, and 5 bases stayed unmatched. Each cDNA molecule carried a unique molecular identifier. TCRdb reprocessed the 5' RACE reads with MiXCR, giving one entry per CDR3 protein. Among approximately 26,000 distinct CDR3 sequences listed, 5.1% were seen once. Study observations and caveats: Using VDJdb, the matching emphasized anti-spike CD8 responses while missing private and CD4 specificities.

This clonotype occurred many times. Its antigen is not known. The rearrangement links TRBV4-1 to TRBJ1-2, with 7 bases that match TRBD1. The sample comprised whole blood. This TCR derives from an adult who was a healthcare worker with PCR-confirmed SARS-CoV-2 infection or an uninfected control (not recorded which). CDR3 DNA sequence: TGCGCCAGCAGCCATGCCGGGACAGCCTATGGCTACACCTTC. It specifies CASSHAGTAYGYTF.